Detailed here is one T cell receptor beta chain. Many counts were recorded for this clonotype. The antigen it recognizes is unknown. The input lacks base qualities; no much larger clone sits a single base away. For CDR1 and CDR2, the germline V gene lists SGHNT and YENEEA. Here V drops 0 bases and J drops 4 bases, and the junction holds 5 bases not matched to any gene. The cysteine opens and the phenylalanine closes a CDR3 of 15 amino acids. The retained sequence is limited to the CDR3, 45 bases, with the frame set at the first base. For sequencing, an Illumina HiSeq 1500 was employed. In TCRdb, the public reads were trimmed at Q25 with fastp and aligned with MiXCR, with productive beta chains retained. Identical CDR3 protein sequences are pooled into one entry, listed with their most common genes and DNA. A total of around 290,000 distinct CDR3 sequences appear in this sample, about 25% of them only once. Approximately 15% of the sample is in the top ten clones.

This entry is derived from a study of T cell repertoires in cytomegalovirus infection (dated by TCRdb to the late 2010s). About the study as a whole: The HLA type of each donor mattered for the analysis, because public TCR beta signatures pointed to carriage of CMV infection along with the matching HLA type.

Broader findings and caveats from the paper: The ex vivo response was dominated by HLA-C-restricted CMV-specific TCR beta clonotypes, which also provided the single most frequent clonotype in two of eight donors. In both this cohort and an independent approximately 370-donor cohort, the cumulative frequency of public TCR beta family members distinguished carriers of CMV infection plus the relevant HLA type.

The sequence joins TRBV11-3 to TRBJ2-5, with TRBD2 identical over 7 junction bases. Sequenced material: PBMCs. The TCR sequence derives from a human donor in good health (CMV status not recorded). Some clones in this sample may be carry-over from other donors' samples. The CDR3 loop reads CASSLDGRDAETQYF. The base sequence is TGTGCCAGCAGCTTAGATGGGAGGGACGCAGAGACCCAGTACTTC.